Below, 20 T cell receptor beta chains from the same sample are listed, as sequenced in a study of T cells in Graves' hyperthyroidism and ophthalmopathy. The source material, RNA transcripts, was used to amplify TCR beta CDR3 regions. The study used the HTBI primer set for a first-round RT-PCR of the TCR CDR3. MiXCR, applied by TCRdb to the multiplex PCR reads, yields one record per CDR3 protein. Among around 300,000 distinct CDR3 sequences listed, approximately 13% were seen once. The sample was blood. These receptor sequences come from a woman aged 40 to 49 with Graves' ophthalmopathy.

This clonotype was picked up many times. V usage is TRBV2 and J usage is TRBJ1-4; D uncertain. V was clipped by 2 bases and J by 0 bases, with 13 bases between them. Germline lookup yields CDR1 SNHLY and CDR2 FYNNEI. The CDR3 is 17 residues long. CDR3 coding DNA: TGTGCCAGCAGTGAATCGGCGGCGAAGTCAACTAATGAAAAACTGTTTTTT. It yields the protein CASSESAAKSTNEKLFF.

This clonotype was detected many times. This rearrangement joins TRBV12-3 or TRBV12-4 to TRBJ1-3; D not resolved. The CDR3 length is 14 residues. V was cut by 6 bases and J by 7 bases, with 16 bases left in between. In DNA, the CDR3 is TGTGCCAGCAGCCCGATGGCTGGAATGAACACCATATATTTT. Translating it yields CASSPMAGMNTIYF.

The chain carries TRBV14 and TRBJ1-2; TRBD1 matches at 7 bases. This CDR3 region has 14 residues. V lost 7 bases and J lost 4; bases outside the gene matches: 9. CDR1 is SGHDN, CDR2 FVKESK, per germline. CDR3 protein: CASMRTGGAYGYTF. In nucleotides, the CDR3 is TGTGCCAGCATGCGGACAGGTGGGGCCTATGGCTACACCTTC.

This clonotype was seen a few times. This chain uses TRBV11-2 with TRBJ1-5; no firm D call. Germline V lookup: CDR1 SGHAT, CDR2 FQNNGV. The CDR3 contains 18 residues. The V and J ends lost 1 base and 6 bases respectively, with 22 bases between them. This chain's CDR3 is CASSLGEGRQRRVQPQHF. The CDR3 bases are TGTGCCAGCAGCTTAGGAGAAGGTCGCCAGAGAAGAGTTCAGCCCCAGCATTTT.

The sample holds a few counts of this clonotype. The gene calls are TRBV5-6 and TRBJ2-5, with 9 bases that match TRBD1. CDR3 length: 15 residues. Unmatched junction bases numbered 7, after V lost 5 bases and J lost 2 bases. Germline V gives CDR1 SGHDT, CDR2 YYEEEE. CDR3 in amino acids: CASSLYGQGQETQYF. CDR3 in DNA: TGTGCCAGCAGTCTTTACGGACAGGGGCAAGAGACCCAGTACTTC.

This clonotype was detected ten times or more. This chain connects TRBV2 to TRBJ2-1, with D perhaps TRBD1 (7 bases). The ends were cut back, 4 bases at V and 0 bases at J, with 16 bases in the middle. Germline assignment: CDR1 SNHLY and CDR2 FYNNEI. This CDR3 is 17 amino acids long. CDR3 DNA: TGTGCCAGCAGTGGGGGCAGGGGGGAGAGCTCCTACAATGAGCAGTTCTTC. This sequence encodes CASSGGRGESSYNEQFF.

This clonotype was counted ten times or more. This chain connects TRBV7-2 to TRBJ2-3, with D unclear. V lost 7 bases to trimming and J lost 0 bases, with 8 bases between them. CDR1 is SGHTA and CDR2 is FQGNSA in the germline V gene. The CDR3 is made up of 13 amino acids. The CDR3 is CASTLGSTDTQYF. The CDR3 DNA follows: TGTGCCAGCACCCTAGGCAGCACAGATACGCAGTATTTT.

This clonotype has ten or more counts. The rearrangement links TRBV7-9 to TRBJ1-3; no reliable D call. V lost 5 bases and J lost 0, with 11 bases in between. The CDR3 length is 15 residues. Germline V gives CDR1 SEHNR, CDR2 FQNEAQ (reference sequence). CDR3 nucleotides: TGTGCCAGCAGCCCCGACGGAGGCTCTGGAAACACCATATATTTT. Its protein product is CASSPDGGSGNTIYF.

There are many counts of this clonotype. This rearrangement joins TRBV20-1 to TRBJ2-7, with 7 nucleotides matching TRBD1. Germline lookup yields CDR1 DFQATT and CDR2 SNEGSKA (reference sequence). This CDR3 is built from 12 residues. The CDR3 reads CSQQGYGYEQYF. The CDR3 DNA reads TGCAGCCAACAGGGGTATGGCTACGAGCAGTACTTC.

This clonotype was seen more than once but under ten times. V gene TRBV20-1 combines with J gene TRBJ2-5; D may correspond to TRBD1 or TRBD2 (5 bases each). The CDR3 covers 13 residues. Germline-derived CDR1 and CDR2 are DFQATT and SNEGSKA (reference sequence). V was pared by 3 bases and J by 2 bases, with 10 bases between. The CDR3 reads CSASFEGQETQYF. DNA of the CDR3: TGCAGTGCTAGTTTTGAGGGGCAAGAGACCCAGTACTTC.

This clonotype has ten or more counts. The chain employs TRBV7-8 and TRBJ1-4, with D unclear. This CDR3 has 13 residues. The V gene's germline CDR1 is SGHVS and CDR2 FQNEAQ. V dropped 8 bases and J dropped 4 bases, with 11 bases sitting between them. The CDR3, as DNA: TGTGCCAGCGGGCGGGGTTATAATGAAAAACTGTTTTTT. This codes for CASGRGYNEKLFF. The entire variable domain, with the rest obtained from reference TRBV7-8 and TRBJ1-4, is as follows: GAGVSQSPRYKVAKRGQDVALRCDPISGHVSLFWYQQALGQGPEFLTYFQNEAQLDKSGLPSDRFFAERPEGSVSTLKIQRTQQEDSAVYLCASGRGYNEKLFFGSGTQLSVL.

The table lists this clonotype with a few counts. Just one base apart from a much larger clone, this may be a read error. J is TRBJ1-1 and V is TRBV11-2, with D unclear. CDR1 SGHAT and CDR2 FQNNGV come from the germline V gene. CDR3 length: 13 residues. The CDR3 DNA reads TGTGCCAGCAGATCGAGGGTGAACACTGGAGCTTTCTTT. Its protein product is CASRSRVNTGAFF.

In its sample, this clonotype was seen a few times. The rearrangement joins TRBV29-1 to TRBJ2-3; 15 nucleotides agree with TRBD2. CDR3 size: 17 residues. The V segment lost 4 bases and the J segment 0 bases; nucleotides outside the gene matches: 5. The germline V gene encodes CDR1 SQVTM and CDR2 ANQGSEA. The CDR3 here is CSVGTSGRDSSTDTQYF. The CDR3 DNA reads as TGCAGCGTTGGGACTAGCGGGAGGGACTCTAGCACAGATACGCAGTATTTT.

The chain is built from TRBV19 and TRBJ2-4; D possibly corresponds to TRBD1 (5 bases). CDR1 and CDR2 from the germline V gene are LNHDA and SQIVND (reference sequence). The CDR3 has 12 residues. Trimming left V 6 bases short and J 7 bases short, with 10 bases between. The CDR3 region has the DNA TGTGCCAGTAGCTCCGACAGTAACATTCAGTACTTC. Amino acid sequence: CASSSDSNIQYF.

The chain joins TRBV13 to TRBJ2-6, with 7 positions matching TRBD2. V lost 0 bases, J lost 1 base, and 6 bases stayed unmatched. CDR3 size: 18 residues. Germline V gene lookup returns CDR1 PRHDT and CDR2 FYEKMQ (reference sequence). The CDR3 is CASSLGGGPGSGANVLTF. CDR3 DNA: TGTGCCAGCAGCTTAGGGGGAGGGCCTGGGTCTGGGGCCAACGTCCTGACTTTC.

Comment on this clonotype: A much larger clone is a single base away; this may be a read error. This chain uses TRBV7-9 with TRBJ1-2, with D perhaps TRBD1 (5 bases). V lost 0 bases and J 9 bases, leaving 20 bases between the germline ends. This CDR3 has 16 amino acids. Germline assignment: CDR1 SEHNR and CDR2 FQNEAQ (reference sequence). This CDR3 is CASSLAEKGRLDSYTF. For the CDR3, the DNA is TGTGCCAGCAGCTTAGCGGAGAAGGGGAGGTTGGATAGCTACACCTTC. Together with reference TRBV7-9 and TRBJ1-2, the CDR3 gives the full variable domain: DTGVSQNPRHKITKRGQNVTFRCDPISEHNRLYWYRQTLGQGPEFLTYFQNEAQLEKSRLLSDRFSAERPKGSFSTLEIQRTEQGDSAMYLCASSLAEKGRLDSYTFGSGTRLTVV.

The rearrangement joins TRBV10-3 to TRBJ2-1; D is perhaps TRBD1 or TRBD2 (7 bases each). V was shortened by 9 bases and J by 3 bases, with 15 bases between the two germline ends. The germline V gene has CDR1 ENHRY and CDR2 SYGVKD. CDR3 length: 14 residues. The CDR3 bases are TGTGCCATAGACACAGGGGAGGGCTACAATGAGCAGTTCTTC. It translates to CAIDTGEGYNEQFF.

This clonotype was seen repeatedly, ten times or more. The rearrangement uses TRBV11-2 and TRBJ1-6, with 8 bases lining up with TRBD1. Losses at the gene ends were 1 base for V and 10 bases for J; bases not matched to a gene: 6. This CDR3 spans 15 amino acids. Germline-derived CDR1 and CDR2 are SGHAT and FQNNGV. The CDR3: CASSLVGQGGSPLHF. The DNA of the CDR3 is TGTGCCAGCAGCTTAGTCGGACAGGGAGGCTCACCCCTCCACTTT. The variable domain in full, completed from reference TRBV11-2 and TRBJ1-6, reads EAGVAQSPRYKIIEKRQSVAFWCNPISGHATLYWYQQILGQGPKLLIQFQNNGVVDDSQLPKDRFSAERLKGVDSTLKIQPAKLEDSAVYLCASSLVGQGGSPLHFGNGTRLTVT.

This clonotype showed up many times. This chain joins TRBV6-1 and TRBJ1-5; the D gene is possibly TRBD1 (5 bases). This CDR3 region has 18 residues. Germline V gene data show CDR1 as MNHNS and CDR2 as SASEGT. The V gene lost 2 bases and the J gene lost 0 bases, with 17 bases spanning the gap. CDR3 sequence: CASSESPSRGNSNQPQHF. CDR3 bases: TGTGCCAGCAGTGAAAGCCCATCACGGGGGAATAGCAATCAGCCCCAGCATTTT.

This clonotype was observed at least ten times. The chain employs TRBV19 and TRBJ2-2, with D possibly TRBD2 on 6 matching bases. The CDR3 runs to 18 residues. Deletions cut 6 bases from V and 0 bases from J, with 20 bases between. CDR1 is LNHDA and CDR2 is SQIVND in the germline V gene (reference sequence). In DNA, the CDR3 is TGTGCCAGTAGGCCTAGCGAGACGAAAGGAACGAACACCGGGGAGCTGTTTTTT. This codes for CASRPSETKGTNTGELFF.